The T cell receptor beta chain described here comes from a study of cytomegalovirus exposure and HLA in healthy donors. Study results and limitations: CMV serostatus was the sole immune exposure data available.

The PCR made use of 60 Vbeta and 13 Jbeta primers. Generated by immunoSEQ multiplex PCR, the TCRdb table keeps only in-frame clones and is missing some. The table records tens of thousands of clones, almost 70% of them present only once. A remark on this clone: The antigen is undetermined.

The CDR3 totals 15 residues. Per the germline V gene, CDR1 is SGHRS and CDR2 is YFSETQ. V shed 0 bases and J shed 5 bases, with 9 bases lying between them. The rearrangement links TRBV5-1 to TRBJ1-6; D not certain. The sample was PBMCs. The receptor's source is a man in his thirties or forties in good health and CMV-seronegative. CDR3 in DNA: TGCGCCAGCAGCTTGGAGGCAGGCAATAATTCACCCCTCCACTTT. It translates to CASSLEAGNNSPLHF.